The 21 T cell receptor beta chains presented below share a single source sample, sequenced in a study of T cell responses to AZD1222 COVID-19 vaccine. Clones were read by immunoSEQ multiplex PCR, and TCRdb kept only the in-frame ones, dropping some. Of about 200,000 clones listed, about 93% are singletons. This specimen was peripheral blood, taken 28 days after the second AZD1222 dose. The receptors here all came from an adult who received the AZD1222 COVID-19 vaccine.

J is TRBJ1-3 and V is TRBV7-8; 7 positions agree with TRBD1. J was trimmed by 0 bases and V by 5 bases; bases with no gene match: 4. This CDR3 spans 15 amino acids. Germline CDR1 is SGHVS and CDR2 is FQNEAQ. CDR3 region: CASSHQGGSGNTIYF. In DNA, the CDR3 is TGTGCCAGCAGCCACCAGGGGGGCTCTGGAAACACCATATATTTT.

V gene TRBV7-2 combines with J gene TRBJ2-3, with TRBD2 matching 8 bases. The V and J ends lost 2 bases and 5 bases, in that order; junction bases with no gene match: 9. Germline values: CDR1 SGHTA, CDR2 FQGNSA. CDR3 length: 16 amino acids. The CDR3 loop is CASSLKVAGTRDTQYF. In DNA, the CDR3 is TGTGCCAGCAGCTTAAAGGTAGCGGGGACACGAGATACGCAGTATTTT.

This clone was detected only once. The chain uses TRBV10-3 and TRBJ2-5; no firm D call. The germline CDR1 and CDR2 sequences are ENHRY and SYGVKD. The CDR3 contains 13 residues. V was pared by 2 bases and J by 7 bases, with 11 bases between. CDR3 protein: CAISEANFGTQYF. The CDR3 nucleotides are TGTGCCATCAGTGAGGCCAACTTTGGGACCCAGTACTTC.

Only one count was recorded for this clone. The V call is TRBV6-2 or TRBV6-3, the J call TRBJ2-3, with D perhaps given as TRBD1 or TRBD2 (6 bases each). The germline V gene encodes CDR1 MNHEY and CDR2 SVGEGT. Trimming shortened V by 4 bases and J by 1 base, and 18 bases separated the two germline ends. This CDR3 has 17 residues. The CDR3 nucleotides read TGTGCCAGCAGTTTGTTAGGGGGGACACGACGCACAGATACGCAGTATTTT. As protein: CASSLLGGTRRTDTQYF.

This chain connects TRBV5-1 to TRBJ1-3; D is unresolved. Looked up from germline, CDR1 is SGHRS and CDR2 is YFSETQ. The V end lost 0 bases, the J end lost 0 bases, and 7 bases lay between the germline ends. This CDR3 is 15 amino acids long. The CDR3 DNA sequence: TGCGCCAGCAGCTTGGTACTGAACTCTGGAAACACCATATATTTT. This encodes CASSLVLNSGNTIYF.

The CDR3 loop is CASSSPPDRGEKLFF. Here the CDR3 DNA reads TGTGCCAGCAGCTCGCCCCCGGACAGGGGTGAAAAACTGTTTTTT. This chain connects TRBV5-5 to TRBJ1-4; 9 bases fit TRBD1. The germline V gene encodes CDR1 SGHKS and CDR2 YYEKEE (reference sequence). The V segment lost 3 bases and the J segment 7 bases; nucleotides outside the gene matches: 7. This CDR3 comprises 15 residues.

The CDR3 spells CASSYQPYSNQPQHF. The CDR3 DNA reads as TGTGCCAGCAGTTACCAACCCTATAGCAATCAGCCCCAGCATTTT. This chain links TRBV6-5 with TRBJ1-5; D is unresolved. The germline gives CDR1 MNHEY, CDR2 SVGAGI. Trimming took 2 bases from V and 0 from J, leaving 8 bases between them. This CDR3 is 15 amino acids long.

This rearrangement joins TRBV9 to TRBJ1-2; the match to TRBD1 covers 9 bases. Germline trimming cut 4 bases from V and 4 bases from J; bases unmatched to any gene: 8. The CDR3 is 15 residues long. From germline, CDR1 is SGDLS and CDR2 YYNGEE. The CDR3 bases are TGTGCCAGCAGCTCAGCCGGGACAGGGACCTATGGCTACACCTTC. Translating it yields CASSSAGTGTYGYTF. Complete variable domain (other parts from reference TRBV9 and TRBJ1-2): DSGVTQTPKHLITATGQRVTLRCSPRSGDLSVYWYQQSLDQGLQFLIQYYNGEERAKGNILERFSAQQFPDLHSELNLSSLELGDSALYFCASSSAGTGTYGYTFGSGTRLTVV.

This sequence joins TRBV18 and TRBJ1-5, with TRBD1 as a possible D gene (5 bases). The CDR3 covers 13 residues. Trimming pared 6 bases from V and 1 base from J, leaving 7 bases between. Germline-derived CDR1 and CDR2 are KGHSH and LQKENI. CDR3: CASSRGSNQPQHF. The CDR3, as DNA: TGTGCCAGCTCGCGGGGGAGCAATCAGCCCCAGCATTTT.

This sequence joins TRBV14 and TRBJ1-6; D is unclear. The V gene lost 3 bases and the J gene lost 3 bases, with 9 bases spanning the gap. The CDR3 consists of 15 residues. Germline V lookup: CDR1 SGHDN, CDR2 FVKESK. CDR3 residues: CASSQQFGYNSPLHF. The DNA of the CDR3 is TGTGCCAGCAGCCAGCAGTTCGGCTATAATTCACCCCTCCACTTT.

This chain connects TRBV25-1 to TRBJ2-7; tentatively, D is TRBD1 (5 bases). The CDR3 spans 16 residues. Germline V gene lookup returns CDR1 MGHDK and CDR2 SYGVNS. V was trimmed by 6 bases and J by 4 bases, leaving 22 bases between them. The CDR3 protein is CASRGPRPLGVYEQYF. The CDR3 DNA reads TGTGCCAGCAGGGGGCCCAGGCCCTTAGGAGTTTACGAGCAGTACTTC.

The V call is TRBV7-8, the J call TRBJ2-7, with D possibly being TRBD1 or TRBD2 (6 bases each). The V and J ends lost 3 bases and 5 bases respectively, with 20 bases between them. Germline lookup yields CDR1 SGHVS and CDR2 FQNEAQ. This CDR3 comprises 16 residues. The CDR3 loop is CASSFRGRGGVDEQYF. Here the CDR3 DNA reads TGTGCCAGCAGCTTTCGGGGCAGGGGCGGGGTGGACGAGCAGTACTTC.

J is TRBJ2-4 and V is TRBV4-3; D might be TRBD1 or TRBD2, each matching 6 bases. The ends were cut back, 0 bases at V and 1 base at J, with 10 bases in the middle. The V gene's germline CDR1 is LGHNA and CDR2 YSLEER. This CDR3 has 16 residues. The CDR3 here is CASSQDSGAAKNIQYF. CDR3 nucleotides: TGCGCCAGCAGCCAAGATTCGGGGGCTGCCAAAAACATTCAGTACTTC.

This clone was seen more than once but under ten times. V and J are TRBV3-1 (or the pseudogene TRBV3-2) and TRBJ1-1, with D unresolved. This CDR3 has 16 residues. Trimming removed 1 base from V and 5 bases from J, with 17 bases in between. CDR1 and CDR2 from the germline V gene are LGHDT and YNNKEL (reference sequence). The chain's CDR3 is CASSQGDLWGQTEAFF. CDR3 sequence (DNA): TGTGCCAGCAGCCAAGGGGATTTGTGGGGTCAGACTGAAGCTTTCTTT.

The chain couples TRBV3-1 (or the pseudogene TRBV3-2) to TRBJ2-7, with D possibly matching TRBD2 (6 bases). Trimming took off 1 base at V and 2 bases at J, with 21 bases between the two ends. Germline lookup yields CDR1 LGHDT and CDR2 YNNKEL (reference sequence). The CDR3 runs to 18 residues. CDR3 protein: CASSQGGLQRSKAYEQYF. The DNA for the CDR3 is TGTGCCAGCAGCCAAGGCGGACTACAGCGAAGCAAGGCCTACGAGCAGTACTTC.

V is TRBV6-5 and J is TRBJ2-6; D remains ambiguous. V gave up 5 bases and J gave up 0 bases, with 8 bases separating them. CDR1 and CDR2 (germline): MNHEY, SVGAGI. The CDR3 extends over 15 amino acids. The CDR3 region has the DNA TGTGCCAGCAGTCCAGGTACCTCTGGGGCCAACGTCCTGACTTTC. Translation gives CASSPGTSGANVLTF.

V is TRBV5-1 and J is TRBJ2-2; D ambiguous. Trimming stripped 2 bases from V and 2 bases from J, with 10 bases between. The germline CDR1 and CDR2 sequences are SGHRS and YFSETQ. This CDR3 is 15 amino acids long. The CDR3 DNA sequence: TGCGCCAGCAGCTTTCATAACGACAACACCGGGGAGCTGTTTTTT. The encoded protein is CASSFHNDNTGELFF.

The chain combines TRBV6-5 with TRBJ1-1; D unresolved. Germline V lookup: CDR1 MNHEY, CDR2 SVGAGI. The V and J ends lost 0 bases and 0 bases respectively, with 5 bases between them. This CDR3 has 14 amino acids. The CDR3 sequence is CASSYSRMNTEAFF. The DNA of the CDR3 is TGTGCCAGCAGTTACTCGAGGATGAACACTGAAGCTTTCTTT.

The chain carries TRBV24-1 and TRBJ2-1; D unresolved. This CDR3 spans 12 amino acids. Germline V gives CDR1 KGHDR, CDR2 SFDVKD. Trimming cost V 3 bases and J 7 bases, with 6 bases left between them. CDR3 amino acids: CATSDRLNEQFF. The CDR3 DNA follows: TGTGCCACCAGTGATCGATTGAATGAGCAGTTCTTC.

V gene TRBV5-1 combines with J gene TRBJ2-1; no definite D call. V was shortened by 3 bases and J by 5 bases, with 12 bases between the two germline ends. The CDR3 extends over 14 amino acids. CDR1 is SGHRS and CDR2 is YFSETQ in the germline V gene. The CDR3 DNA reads TGCGCCAGCAGCTCCGGCAACATTAACAATGAGCAGTTCTTC. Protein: CASSSGNINNEQFF.

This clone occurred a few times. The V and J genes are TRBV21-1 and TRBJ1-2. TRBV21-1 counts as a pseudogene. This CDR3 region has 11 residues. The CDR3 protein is CASSPGEGYTF. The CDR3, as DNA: TGTGCCAGCAGCCCCGGGGAAGGCTACACCTTC.